What follows is one T cell receptor beta chain and its context. Germline V gives CDR1 MNHEY, CDR2 SMNVEV (reference sequence). Trimming removed 4 bases at V and 0 bases at J, with 8 bases between. The CDR3 consists of 14 residues. These data originate in a study of blood T cell repertoires in COVID-19. Study-wide background: Spain, Italy and the United States supplied samples that represented acute and convalescent COVID-19.

Using immunoSEQ multiplex PCR, the repertoire was profiled, and TCRdb retains in-frame clones only, with some absent. The sample gives about 280,000 clones, roughly 89% of which show up once; about 3% is in the top ten. The chain uses TRBV27 and TRBJ2-3, with D maybe TRBD1 (5 bases). The receptor comes from a woman aged 25 to 39 with active or convalescent COVID-19. Sequenced sample: peripheral blood. The CDR3 here is CASSSGYSTDTQYF. In DNA, the CDR3 is TGTGCCAGCAGTTCAGGGTATAGCACAGATACGCAGTATTTT.